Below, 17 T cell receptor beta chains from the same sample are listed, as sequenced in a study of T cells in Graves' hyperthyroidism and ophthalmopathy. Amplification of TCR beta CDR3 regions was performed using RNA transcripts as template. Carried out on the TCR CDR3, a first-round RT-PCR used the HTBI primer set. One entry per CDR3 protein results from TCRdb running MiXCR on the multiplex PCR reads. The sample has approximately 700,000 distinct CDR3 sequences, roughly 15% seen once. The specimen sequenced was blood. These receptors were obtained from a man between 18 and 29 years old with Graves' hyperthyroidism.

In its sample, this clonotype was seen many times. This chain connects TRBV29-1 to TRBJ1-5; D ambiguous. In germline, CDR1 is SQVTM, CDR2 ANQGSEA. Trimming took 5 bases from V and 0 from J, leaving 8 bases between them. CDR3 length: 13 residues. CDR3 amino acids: CSVRRDSNQPQHF. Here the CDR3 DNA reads TGCAGCGTTCGACGGGATAGCAATCAGCCCCAGCATTTT.

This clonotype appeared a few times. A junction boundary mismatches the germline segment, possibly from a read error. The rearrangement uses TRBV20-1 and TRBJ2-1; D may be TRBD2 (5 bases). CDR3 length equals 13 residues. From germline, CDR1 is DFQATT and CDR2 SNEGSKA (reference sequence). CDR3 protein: CNASGQRYNEQFF. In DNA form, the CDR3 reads TGCAATGCTAGTGGTCAGCGGTACAATGAGCAGTTCTTC.

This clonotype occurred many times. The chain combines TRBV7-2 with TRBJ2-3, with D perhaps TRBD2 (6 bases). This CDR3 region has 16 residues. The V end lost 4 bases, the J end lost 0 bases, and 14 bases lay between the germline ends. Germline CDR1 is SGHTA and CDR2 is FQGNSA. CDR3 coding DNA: TGTGCCAGCAGCTCCACCCAGCGGGTTAGCACAGATACGCAGTATTTT. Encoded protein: CASSSTQRVSTDTQYF.

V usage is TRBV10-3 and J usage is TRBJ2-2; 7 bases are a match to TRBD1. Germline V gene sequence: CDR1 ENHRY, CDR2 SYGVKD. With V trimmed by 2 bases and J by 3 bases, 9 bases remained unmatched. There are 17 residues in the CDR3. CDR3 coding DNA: TGTGCCATCAGTGAGACCCCAGCCGACAGGGACACCGGGGAGCTGTTTTTT. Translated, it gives CAISETPADRDTGELFF.

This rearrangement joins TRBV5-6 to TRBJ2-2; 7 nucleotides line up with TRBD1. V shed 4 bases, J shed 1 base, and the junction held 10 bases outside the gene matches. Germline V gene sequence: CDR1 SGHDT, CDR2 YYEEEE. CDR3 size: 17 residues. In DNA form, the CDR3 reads TGTGCCAGCAGCATATACGCAGGGGGATTGAACACCGGGGAGCTGTTTTTT. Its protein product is CASSIYAGGLNTGELFF.

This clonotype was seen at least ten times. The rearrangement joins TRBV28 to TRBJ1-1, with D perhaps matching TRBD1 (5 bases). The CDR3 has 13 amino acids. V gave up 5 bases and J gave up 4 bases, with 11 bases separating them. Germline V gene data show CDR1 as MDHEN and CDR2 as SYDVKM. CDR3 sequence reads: CASSRRDRTEAFF. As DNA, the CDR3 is TGTGCCAGCAGTCGCCGGGACCGCACTGAAGCTTTCTTT.

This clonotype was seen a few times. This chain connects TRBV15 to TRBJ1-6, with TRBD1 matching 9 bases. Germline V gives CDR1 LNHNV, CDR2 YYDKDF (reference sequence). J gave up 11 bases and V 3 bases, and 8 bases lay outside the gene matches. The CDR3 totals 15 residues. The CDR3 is CATSSQTGGSAPLHF. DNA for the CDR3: TGTGCCACCAGCAGCCAGACAGGGGGATCGGCACCCCTCCACTTT.

As DNA, the CDR3 is TGTGCCAGCAGCTTCACGGTCGGAAGCGGGAACTACGAGCAGTACTTC. It codes for CASSFTVGSGNYEQYF. The chain carries TRBV7-2 and TRBJ2-7; TRBD2 matches at 7 bases. There are 16 residues in the CDR3. V lost 3 bases to trimming and J lost 3 bases; unmatched junction nucleotides: 11. Germline V gene sequence: CDR1 SGHTA, CDR2 FQGNSA.

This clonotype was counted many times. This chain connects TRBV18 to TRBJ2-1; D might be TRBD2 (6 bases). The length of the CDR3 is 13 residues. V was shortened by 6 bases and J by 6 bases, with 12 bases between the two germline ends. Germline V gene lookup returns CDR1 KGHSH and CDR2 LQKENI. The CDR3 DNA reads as TGTGCCAGCTCCCCCCGACTAGGCAATGAGCAGTTCTTC. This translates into CASSPRLGNEQFF.

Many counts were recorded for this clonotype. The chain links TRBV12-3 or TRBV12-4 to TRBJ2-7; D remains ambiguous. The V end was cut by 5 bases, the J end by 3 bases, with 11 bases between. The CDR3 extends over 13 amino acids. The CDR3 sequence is CASSEGMRYEQYF. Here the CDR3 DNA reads TGTGCCAGCAGTGAAGGGATGCGCTACGAGCAGTACTTC.

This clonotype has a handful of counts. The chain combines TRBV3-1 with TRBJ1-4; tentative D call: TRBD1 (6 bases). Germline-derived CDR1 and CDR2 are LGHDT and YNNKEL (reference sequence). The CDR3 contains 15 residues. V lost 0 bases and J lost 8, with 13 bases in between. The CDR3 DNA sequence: TGTGCCAGCAGCCAAGACATAGGGGGGCAAGAAAAACTGTTTTTT. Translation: CASSQDIGGQEKLFF.

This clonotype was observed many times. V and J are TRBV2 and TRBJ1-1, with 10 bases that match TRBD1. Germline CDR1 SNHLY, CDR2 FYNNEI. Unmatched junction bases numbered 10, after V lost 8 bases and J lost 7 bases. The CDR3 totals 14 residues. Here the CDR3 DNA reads TGTGCCAGCCGTCCGGGACAGGGGTATGATGAAGCTTTCTTT. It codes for CASRPGQGYDEAFF. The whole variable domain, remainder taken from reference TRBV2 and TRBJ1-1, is EPEVTQTPSHQVTQMGQEVILRCVPISNHLYFYWYRQILGQKVEFLVSFYNNEISEKSEIFDDQFSVERPDGSNFTLKIRSTKLEDSAMYFCASRPGQGYDEAFFGQGTRLTVV.

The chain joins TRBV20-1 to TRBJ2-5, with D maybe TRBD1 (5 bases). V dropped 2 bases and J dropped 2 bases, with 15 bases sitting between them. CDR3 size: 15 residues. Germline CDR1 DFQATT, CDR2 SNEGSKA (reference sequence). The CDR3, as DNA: TGCAGTGCTAGACTACCTCGGACATTACAAGAGACCCAGTACTTC. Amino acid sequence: CSARLPRTLQETQYF.

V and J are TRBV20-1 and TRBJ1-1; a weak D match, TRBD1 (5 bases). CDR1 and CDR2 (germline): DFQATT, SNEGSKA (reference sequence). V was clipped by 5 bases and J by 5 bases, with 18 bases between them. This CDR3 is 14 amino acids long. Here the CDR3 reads CSARTSHRKTEAFF. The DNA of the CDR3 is TGCAGTGCTCGGACCTCACACAGGAAGACTGAAGCTTTCTTT.

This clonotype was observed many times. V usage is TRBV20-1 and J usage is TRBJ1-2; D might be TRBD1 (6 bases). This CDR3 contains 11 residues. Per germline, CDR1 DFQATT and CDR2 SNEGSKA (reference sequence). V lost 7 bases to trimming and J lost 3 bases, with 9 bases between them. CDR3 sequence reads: CSVQGDYGYTF. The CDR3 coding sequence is TGCAGTGTACAGGGAGACTATGGCTACACCTTC.

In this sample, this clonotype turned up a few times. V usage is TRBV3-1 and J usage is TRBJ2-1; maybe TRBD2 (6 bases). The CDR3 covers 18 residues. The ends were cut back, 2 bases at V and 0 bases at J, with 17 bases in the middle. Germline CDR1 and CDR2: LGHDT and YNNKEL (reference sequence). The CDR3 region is CASSQKIGGSGSYNEQFF. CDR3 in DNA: TGTGCCAGCAGCCAAAAGATAGGTGGTAGCGGCTCCTACAATGAGCAGTTCTTC.

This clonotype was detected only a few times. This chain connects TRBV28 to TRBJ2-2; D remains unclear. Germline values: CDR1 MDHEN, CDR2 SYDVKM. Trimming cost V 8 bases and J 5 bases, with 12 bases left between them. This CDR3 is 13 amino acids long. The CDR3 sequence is CASQLILTGELFF. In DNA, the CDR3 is TGTGCCAGCCAACTTATACTAACCGGGGAGCTGTTTTTT.